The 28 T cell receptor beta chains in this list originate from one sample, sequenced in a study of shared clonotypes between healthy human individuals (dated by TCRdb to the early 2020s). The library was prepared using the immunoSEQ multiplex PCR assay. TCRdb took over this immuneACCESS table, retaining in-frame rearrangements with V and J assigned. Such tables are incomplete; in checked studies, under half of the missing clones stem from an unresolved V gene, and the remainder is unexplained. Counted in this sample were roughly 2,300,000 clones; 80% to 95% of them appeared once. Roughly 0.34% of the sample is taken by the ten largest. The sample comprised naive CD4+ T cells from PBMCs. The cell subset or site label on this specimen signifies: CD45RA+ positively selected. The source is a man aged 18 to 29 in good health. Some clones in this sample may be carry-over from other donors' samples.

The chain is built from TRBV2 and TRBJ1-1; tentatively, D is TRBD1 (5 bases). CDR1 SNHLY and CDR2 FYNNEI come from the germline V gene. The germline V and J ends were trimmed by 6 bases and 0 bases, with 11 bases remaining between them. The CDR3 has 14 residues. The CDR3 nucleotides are TGTGCCAGCAGGGGAGACAGACTGAACACTGAAGCTTTCTTT. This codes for CASRGDRLNTEAFF.

The CDR3 nucleotides are TGTGCCAGCAGCATCCTTTCTAGCGGGGGCAAATCCTACGAGCAGTACTTC. Translating it yields CASSILSSGGKSYEQYF. The chain combines TRBV11-3 with TRBJ2-7, with 10 bases fitting TRBD2. V shed 5 bases and J 1 base; nucleotides not matched to a gene: 11. This CDR3 is 17 amino acids long. Germline lookup yields CDR1 SGHNT and CDR2 YENEEA.

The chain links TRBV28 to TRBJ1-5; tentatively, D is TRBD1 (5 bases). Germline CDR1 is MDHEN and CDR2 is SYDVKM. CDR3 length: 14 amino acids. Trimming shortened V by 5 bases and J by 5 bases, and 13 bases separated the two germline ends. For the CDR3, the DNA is TGTGCCAGCAGTCCTGTGAGGGGTTATCAGCCCCAGCATTTT. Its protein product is CASSPVRGYQPQHF.

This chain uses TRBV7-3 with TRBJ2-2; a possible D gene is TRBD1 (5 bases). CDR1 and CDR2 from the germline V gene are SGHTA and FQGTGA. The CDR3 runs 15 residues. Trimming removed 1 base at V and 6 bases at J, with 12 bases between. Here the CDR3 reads CASSLRAGSAGELFF. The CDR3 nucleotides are TGTGCCAGCAGCTTAAGAGCAGGGTCGGCCGGGGAGCTGTTTTTT. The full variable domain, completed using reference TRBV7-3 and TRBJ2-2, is GAGVSQTPSNKVTEKGKYVELRCDPISGHTALYWYRQSLGQGPEFLIYFQGTGAADDSGLPNDRFFAVRPEGSVSTLKIQRTERGDSAVYLCASSLRAGSAGELFFGEGSRLTVL.

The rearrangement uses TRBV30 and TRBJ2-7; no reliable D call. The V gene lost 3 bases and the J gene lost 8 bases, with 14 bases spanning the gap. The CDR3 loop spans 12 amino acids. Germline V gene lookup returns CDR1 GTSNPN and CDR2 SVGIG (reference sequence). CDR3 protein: CAWSPLDTQQYF. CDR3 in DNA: TGTGCCTGGAGCCCCCTTGACACACAGCAGTACTTC.

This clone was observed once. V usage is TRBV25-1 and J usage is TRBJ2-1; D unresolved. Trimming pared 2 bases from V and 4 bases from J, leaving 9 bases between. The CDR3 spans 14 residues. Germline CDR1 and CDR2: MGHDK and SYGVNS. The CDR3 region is CASSEHGPYNEQFF. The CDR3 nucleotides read TGTGCCAGCAGTGAACACGGGCCTTACAATGAGCAGTTCTTC.

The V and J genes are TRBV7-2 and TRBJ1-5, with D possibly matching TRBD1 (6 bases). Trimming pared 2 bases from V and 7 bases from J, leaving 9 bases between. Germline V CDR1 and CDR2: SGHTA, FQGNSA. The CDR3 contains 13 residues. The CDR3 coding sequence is TGTGCCAGCAGCTTACGAAGGGGGCAGCCCCAGCATTTT. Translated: CASSLRRGQPQHF.

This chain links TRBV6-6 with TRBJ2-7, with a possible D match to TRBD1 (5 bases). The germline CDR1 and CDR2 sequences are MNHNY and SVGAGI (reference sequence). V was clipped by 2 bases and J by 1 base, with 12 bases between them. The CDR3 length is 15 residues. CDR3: CASSYTGGMSYEQYF. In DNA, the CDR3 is TGTGCCAGCAGTTACACAGGTGGGATGTCCTACGAGCAGTACTTC.

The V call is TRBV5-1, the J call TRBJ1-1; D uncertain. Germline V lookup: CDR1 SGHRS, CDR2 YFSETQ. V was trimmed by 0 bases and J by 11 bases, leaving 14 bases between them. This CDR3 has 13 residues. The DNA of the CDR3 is TGCGCCAGCAGCTTGGGGAGTACAGAAAGGGCTTTCTTT. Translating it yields CASSLGSTERAFF.

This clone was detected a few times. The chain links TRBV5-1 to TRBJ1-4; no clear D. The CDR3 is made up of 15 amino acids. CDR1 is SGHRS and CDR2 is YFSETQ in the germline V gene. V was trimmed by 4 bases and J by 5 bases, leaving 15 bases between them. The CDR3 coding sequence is TGCGCCAGCAGCGCGGGAGGAATGATAAATGAAAAACTGTTTTTT. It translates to CASSAGGMINEKLFF.

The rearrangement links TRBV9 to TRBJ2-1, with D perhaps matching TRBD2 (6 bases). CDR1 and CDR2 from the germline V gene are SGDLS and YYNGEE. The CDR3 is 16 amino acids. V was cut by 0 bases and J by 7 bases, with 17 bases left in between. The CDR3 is CASSVGPGVGTNEQFF. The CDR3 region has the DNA TGTGCCAGCAGCGTAGGGCCGGGAGTTGGCACGAATGAGCAGTTCTTC.

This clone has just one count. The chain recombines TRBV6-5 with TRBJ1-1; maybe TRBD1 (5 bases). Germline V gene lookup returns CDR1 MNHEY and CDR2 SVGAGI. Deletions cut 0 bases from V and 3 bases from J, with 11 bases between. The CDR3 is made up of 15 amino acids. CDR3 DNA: TGTGCCAGCAGTTACTCGGGGGGAACGGACACTGAAGCTTTCTTT. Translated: CASSYSGGTDTEAFF.

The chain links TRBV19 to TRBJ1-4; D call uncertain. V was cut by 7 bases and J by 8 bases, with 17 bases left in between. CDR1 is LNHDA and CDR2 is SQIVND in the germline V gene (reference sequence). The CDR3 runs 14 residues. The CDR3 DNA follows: TGTGCCAGTAATCAACCGGGAGTAACGGAAAAACTGTTTTTT. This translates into CASNQPGVTEKLFF.

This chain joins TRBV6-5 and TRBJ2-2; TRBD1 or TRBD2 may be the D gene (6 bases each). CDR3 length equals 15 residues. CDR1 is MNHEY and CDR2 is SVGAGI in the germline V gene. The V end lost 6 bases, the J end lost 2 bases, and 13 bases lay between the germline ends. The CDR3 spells CASRREGGNTGELFF. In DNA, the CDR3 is TGTGCCAGCAGGCGGGAAGGGGGAAACACCGGGGAGCTGTTTTTT.

CDR3 sequence reads: CASSITGLGQPQHF. CDR3 DNA sequence: TGTGCCAGCAGCATCACAGGGTTGGGGCAGCCCCAGCATTTT. The chain employs TRBV7-9 and TRBJ1-5; D is perhaps TRBD1 (6 bases). The CDR3 covers 14 residues. Germline assignment: CDR1 SEHNR and CDR2 FQNEAQ (reference sequence). V was cut by 5 bases and J by 7 bases, with 15 bases left in between.

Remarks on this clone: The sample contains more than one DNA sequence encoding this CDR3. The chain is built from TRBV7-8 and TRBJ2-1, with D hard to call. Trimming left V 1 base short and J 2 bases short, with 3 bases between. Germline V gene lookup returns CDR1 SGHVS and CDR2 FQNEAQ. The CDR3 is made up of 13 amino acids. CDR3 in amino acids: CASSLGAYNEQFF. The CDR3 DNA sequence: TGTGCCAGCAGCTTAGGAGCCTACAATGAGCAGTTCTTC.

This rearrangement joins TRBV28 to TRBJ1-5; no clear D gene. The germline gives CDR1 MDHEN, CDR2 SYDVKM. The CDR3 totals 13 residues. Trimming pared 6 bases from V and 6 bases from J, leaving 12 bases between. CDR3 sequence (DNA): TGTGCCAGCAGAGGACGGGTGGCTCAGCCCCAGCATTTT. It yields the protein CASRGRVAQPQHF. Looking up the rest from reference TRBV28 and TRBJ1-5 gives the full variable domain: DVKVTQSSRYLVKRTGEKVFLECVQDMDHENMFWYRQDPGLGLRLIYFSYDVKMKEKGDIPEGYSVSREKKERFSLILESASTNQTSMYLCASRGRVAQPQHFGDGTRLSIL.

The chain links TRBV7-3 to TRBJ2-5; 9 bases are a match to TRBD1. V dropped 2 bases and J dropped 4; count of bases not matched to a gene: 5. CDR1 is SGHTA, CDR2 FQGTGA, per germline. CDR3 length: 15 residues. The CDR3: CASSLEGQGPETQYF. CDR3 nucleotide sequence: TGTGCCAGCAGCTTAGAGGGACAGGGTCCAGAGACCCAGTACTTC.

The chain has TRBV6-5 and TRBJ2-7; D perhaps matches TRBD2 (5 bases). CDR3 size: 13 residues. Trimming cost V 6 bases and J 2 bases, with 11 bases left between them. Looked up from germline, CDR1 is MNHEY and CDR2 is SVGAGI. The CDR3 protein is CASSLLVPYEQYF. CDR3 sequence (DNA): TGTGCCAGCAGCCTACTAGTGCCCTACGAGCAGTACTTC.

This CDR3 is CASRASHYEQYF. The CDR3 DNA is TGTGCCAGCAGGGCCAGCCACTACGAGCAGTACTTC. V gene TRBV28 combines with J gene TRBJ2-7; D gene uncertain. V gave up 6 bases and J gave up 3 bases, with 9 bases separating them. The germline V gene has CDR1 MDHEN and CDR2 SYDVKM. The CDR3 covers 12 residues. The full variable domain, completed using reference TRBV28 and TRBJ2-7, is DVKVTQSSRYLVKRTGEKVFLECVQDMDHENMFWYRQDPGLGLRLIYFSYDVKMKEKGDIPEGYSVSREKKERFSLILESASTNQTSMYLCASRASHYEQYFGPGTRLTVT.

Here the CDR3 reads CASSLRTAERSPSGELFF. The CDR3 nucleotides are TGTGCCAGCAGCTTGCGGACAGCCGAACGATCCCCTTCCGGGGAGCTGTTTTTT. The V and J genes are TRBV7-6 and TRBJ2-2; maybe TRBD1 (6 bases). V was pared by 3 bases and J by 6 bases, with 23 bases between. This CDR3 comprises 18 residues. Germline CDR1 is SGHVS and CDR2 is FNYEAQ.

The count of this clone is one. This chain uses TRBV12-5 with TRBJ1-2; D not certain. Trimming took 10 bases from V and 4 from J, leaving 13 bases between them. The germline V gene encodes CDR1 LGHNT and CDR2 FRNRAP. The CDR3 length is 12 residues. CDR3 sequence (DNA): TGTGCTACCTATATCCGGGGCTATGGCTACACCTTC. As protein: CATYIRGYGYTF.

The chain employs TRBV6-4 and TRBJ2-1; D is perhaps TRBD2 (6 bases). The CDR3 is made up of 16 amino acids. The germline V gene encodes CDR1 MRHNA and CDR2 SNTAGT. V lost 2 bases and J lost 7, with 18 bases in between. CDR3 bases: TGTGCCAGCAGTGACAAGGCGGGACCACCGGGGAATGAGCAGTTCTTC. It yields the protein CASSDKAGPPGNEQFF.

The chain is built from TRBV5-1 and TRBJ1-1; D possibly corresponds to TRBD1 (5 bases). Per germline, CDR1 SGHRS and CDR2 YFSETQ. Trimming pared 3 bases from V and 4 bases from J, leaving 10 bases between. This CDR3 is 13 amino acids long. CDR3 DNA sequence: TGCGCCAGCAGCTCCGGGGGAACCACTGAAGCTTTCTTT. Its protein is CASSSGGTTEAFF.

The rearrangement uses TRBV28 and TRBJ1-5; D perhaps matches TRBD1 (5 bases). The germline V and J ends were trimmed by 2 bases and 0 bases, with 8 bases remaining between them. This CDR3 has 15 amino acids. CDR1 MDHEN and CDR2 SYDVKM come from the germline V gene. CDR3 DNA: TGTGCCAGCAGTTTACGCCAGGGTAGCAATCAGCCCCAGCATTTT. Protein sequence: CASSLRQGSNQPQHF.

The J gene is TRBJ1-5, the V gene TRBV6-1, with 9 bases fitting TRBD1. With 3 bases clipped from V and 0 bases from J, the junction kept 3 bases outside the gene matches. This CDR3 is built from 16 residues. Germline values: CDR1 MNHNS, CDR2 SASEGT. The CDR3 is CASSDGTGYSNQPQHF. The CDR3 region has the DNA TGTGCCAGCAGTGACGGGACAGGGTATAGCAATCAGCCCCAGCATTTT.

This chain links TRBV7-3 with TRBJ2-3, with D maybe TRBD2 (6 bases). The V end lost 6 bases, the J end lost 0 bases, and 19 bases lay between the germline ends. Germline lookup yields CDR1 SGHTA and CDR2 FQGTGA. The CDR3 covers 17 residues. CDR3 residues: CASRMTPGGISTDTQYF. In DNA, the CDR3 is TGTGCCAGCAGGATGACTCCCGGCGGGATAAGCACAGATACGCAGTATTTT.

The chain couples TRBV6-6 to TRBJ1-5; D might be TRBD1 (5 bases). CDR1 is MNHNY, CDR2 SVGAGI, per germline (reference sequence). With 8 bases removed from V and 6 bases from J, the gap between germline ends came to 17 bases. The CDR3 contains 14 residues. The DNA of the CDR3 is TGTGCCAGCCAGTCCGGAGGGGTTATTCAGCCCCAGCATTTT. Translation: CASQSGGVIQPQHF.